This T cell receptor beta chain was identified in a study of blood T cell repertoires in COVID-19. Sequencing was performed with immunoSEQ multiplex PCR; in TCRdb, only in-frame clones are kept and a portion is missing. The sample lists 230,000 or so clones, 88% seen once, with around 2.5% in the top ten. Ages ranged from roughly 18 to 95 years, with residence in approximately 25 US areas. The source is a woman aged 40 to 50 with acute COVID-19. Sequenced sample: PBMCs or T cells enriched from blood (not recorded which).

CDR3 sequence reads: CASTSVTLLQYF. CDR3 coding DNA: TGTGCCAGCACTTCCGTAACTCTCCTTCAGTACTTC. This sequence joins TRBV28 and TRBJ2-5, with D unclear. The germline CDR1 and CDR2 sequences are MDHEN and SYDVKM. Trimming took 7 bases from V and 11 from J, leaving 17 bases between them. CDR3 length: 12 amino acids.